This TCR beta chain derives from a study of vaccination effects on CD4 cells after COVID-19. Study background: Median timing of post-vaccine samples was 72 days after the second dose.

Trimming left V 6 bases short and J 3 bases short, with 14 bases between. The germline V gene has CDR1 ENHRY and CDR2 SYGVKD. The CDR3 is 15 amino acids. Notes on the study in general: Infection-derived and vaccine-derived clones contracted markedly late after vaccination.

As concerns this clone: Antigen unknown.

ViraFEST assay sequencing came after antigen-specific CD4+ T cells were expanded with viral peptide pools. Upon completion of 10 days in culture, CD4+ T cells were isolated. The participants, recipients of two vaccine doses, got either BNT162b2 or mRNA-1273. According to the study, vaccine recipients showed no prior SARS-CoV-2 infection and negative nucleocapsid antibodies. Each culture had half its medium swapped for IL-2 medium on days 3 and 7. Clones were read by immunoSEQ multiplex PCR, and TCRdb kept only the in-frame ones, dropping some. The sample shows nearly 30,000 clones, around 74% of them seen only once.

The sequence was obtained from a human donor who received a COVID-19 vaccine. V gene TRBV10-3 combines with J gene TRBJ2-2; a possible D gene is TRBD2 (5 bases). Sequencing was performed on CD4+ T cells from PBMCs cultured with HCoV-OC43 spike peptides, taken after COVID-19 vaccination. The subset was: HCoV-OC43 spike overlapping peptide pool stimulation. This CDR3 is CAISARGSDTGELFF. DNA for the CDR3: TGTGCCATCAGCGCCCGAGGGTCCGACACCGGGGAGCTGTTTTTT.